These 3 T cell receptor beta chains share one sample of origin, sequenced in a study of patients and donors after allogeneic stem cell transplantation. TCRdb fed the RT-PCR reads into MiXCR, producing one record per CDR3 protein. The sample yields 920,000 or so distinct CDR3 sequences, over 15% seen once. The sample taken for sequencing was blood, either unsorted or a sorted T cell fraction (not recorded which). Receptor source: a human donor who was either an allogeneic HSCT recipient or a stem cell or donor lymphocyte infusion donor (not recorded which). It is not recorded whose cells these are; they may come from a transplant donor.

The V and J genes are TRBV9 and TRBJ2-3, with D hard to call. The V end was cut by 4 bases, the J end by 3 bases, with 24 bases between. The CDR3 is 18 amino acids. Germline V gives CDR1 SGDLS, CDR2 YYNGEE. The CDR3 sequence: CASSTQPGSQLPTDTQYF. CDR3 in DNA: TGTGCCAGCAGCACACAACCCGGGTCCCAACTCCCAACAGATACGCAGTATTTT.

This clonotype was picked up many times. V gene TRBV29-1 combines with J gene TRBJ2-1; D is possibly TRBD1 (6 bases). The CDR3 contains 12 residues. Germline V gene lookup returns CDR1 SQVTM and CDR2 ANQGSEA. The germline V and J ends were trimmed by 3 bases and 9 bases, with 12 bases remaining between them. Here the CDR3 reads CSVDTTGTEQFF. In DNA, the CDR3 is TGCAGCGTTGATACAACAGGGACTGAGCAGTTCTTC.

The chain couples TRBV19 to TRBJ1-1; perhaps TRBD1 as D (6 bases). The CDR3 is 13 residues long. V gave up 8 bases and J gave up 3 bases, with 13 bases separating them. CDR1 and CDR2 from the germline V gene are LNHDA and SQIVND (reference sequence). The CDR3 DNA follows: TGTGCCAGTGGGGGCCGGGCGGACACTGAAGCTTTCTTT. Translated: CASGGRADTEAFF.